This TCR beta chain was identified in a study of T cells in Graves' hyperthyroidism and ophthalmopathy. Study in general: Peripheral blood was secured at the point of initial diagnosis, before any treatment.

In its sample, this clonotype was seen many times. The V gene end was trimmed by 2 bases and the J gene end by 4 bases; junction bases not matched to a gene: 16. Germline CDR1 and CDR2: DFQATT and SNEGSKA (reference sequence). The CDR3 extends over 18 amino acids. Exclusions: uncontrolled infection, other autoimmune disease, pregnancy, lactation. Orbital computed tomography, thyroid ultrasound, serum thyroxine and TRAb, and clinical symptoms together informed the diagnoses. The PBMCs were taken from 10 ml of fresh peripheral blood. Researchers amplified the TCR beta CDR3 regions from RNA transcripts. Initially, a first-round RT-PCR of the TCR CDR3 employed the HTBI primer set. TCRdb used MiXCR to reprocess the multiplex PCR reads, holding one entry per CDR3 protein. The sample has 250,000 to 400,000 distinct CDR3 sequences, roughly 13% seen once; the top ten hold 30% to 40%.

The specimen was blood. The chain couples TRBV20-1 to TRBJ2-1; 8 bases line up with TRBD2. The clonotype comes from a woman aged 35 to 49 with Graves' ophthalmopathy. CDR3 coding DNA: TGCAGTGCTAGATCGGGAACCGGCGGGAGGCCTCCTTACAATGAGCAGTTCTTC. It codes for CSARSGTGGRPPYNEQFF.